This TCR beta chain was documented in a study of cytomegalovirus exposure and HLA in healthy donors. The V segment lost 2 bases and the J segment 9 bases; nucleotides outside the gene matches: 18. Germline V gene data show CDR1 as SNHLY and CDR2 as FYNNEI. The CDR3 runs to 19 residues. The PCR was carried out with 60 Vbeta primers and 13 Jbeta primers. TCRdb's table, derived via immunoSEQ multiplex PCR, lists solely in-frame clones and lacks some. The sample holds 100,000 to 150,000 clones, over 70% seen once. This clone has just a few counts. This clonotype originated in a woman aged 50 to 60 in good health and CMV-seronegative. The sample comprised PBMCs. This chain connects TRBV2 to TRBJ2-6; 8 nucleotides line up with TRBD1. This CDR3 reads CASSERRGQGARRGNVLTF. The CDR3 coding sequence is TGTGCCAGCAGTGAAAGGCGAGGACAGGGTGCCCGAAGGGGCAACGTCCTGACTTTC.